A single sample gave rise to the 22 T cell receptor beta chains below, sequenced in a study of shared clonotypes between healthy human individuals. The data were produced by immunoSEQ multiplex PCR, yet TCRdb's version contains in-frame clones alone and is incomplete. The sample has millions of clones, more than 80% seen once. Sequencing was done on a sample of naive CD4+ T cells sorted from blood. Sample subset: CD45RA+ positively selected. The receptors stem from a man aged 18 to 35 in good health.

The rearrangement uses TRBV6-1 and TRBJ1-5; 9 bases fit TRBD1. The trim removed 7 bases at V and 4 bases at J, leaving 8 bases unmatched. The CDR3 contains 15 residues. Germline loops: CDR1 MNHNS, CDR2 SASEGT. The CDR3 DNA is TGTGCCAGCACCGAACAGGGGGCGGGGAATCAGCCCCAGCATTTT. Its protein product is CASTEQGAGNQPQHF.

This chain links TRBV5-1 with TRBJ1-6; possibly TRBD1 for D (6 bases). The CDR3 runs 15 residues. V was clipped by 0 bases and J by 9 bases, with 13 bases between them. Germline V gene lookup returns CDR1 SGHRS and CDR2 YFSETQ. The DNA of the CDR3 is TGCGCCAGCAGCTTGGATGGGGGCAACGGTTCACCCCTCCACTTT. It yields the protein CASSLDGGNGSPLHF.

CDR3 region: CASSLDWDRGTREQYF. For the CDR3, the DNA is TGTGCCAGCAGCTTAGACTGGGACAGGGGCACGAGAGAGCAGTACTTC. V gene TRBV7-9 combines with J gene TRBJ2-7, with 10 bases that match TRBD1. V dropped 1 base and J dropped 7; count of bases not matched to a gene: 10. The CDR3 spans 16 residues. CDR1 and CDR2 from the germline V gene are SEHNR and FQNEAQ (reference sequence).

CDR3 residues: CASSKRGSHSYNEQFF. The CDR3 nucleotides read TGTGCCAGCAGCAAACGGGGATCTCACTCCTACAATGAGCAGTTCTTC. The chain links TRBV7-2 to TRBJ2-1; possible D gene TRBD2, 5 bases. This CDR3 has 16 amino acids. The germline CDR1 and CDR2 sequences are SGHTA and FQGNSA. The germline V and J ends were trimmed by 5 bases and 0 bases, with 14 bases remaining between them.

This chain joins TRBV5-1 and TRBJ2-1; TRBD2 agrees at 15 bases. V shed 3 bases, J shed 6 bases, and the junction held 13 bases outside the gene matches. The CDR3 extends over 19 amino acids. CDR1 and CDR2 from the germline V gene are SGHRS and YFSETQ. CDR3 DNA: TGCGCCAGCAGCTGGGGGACTAGCGGGAGGATAATGGTTGGCAATGAGCAGTTCTTC. Translation: CASSWGTSGRIMVGNEQFF.

The chain recombines TRBV19 with TRBJ2-2; 10 bases are shared with TRBD1. Per germline, CDR1 LNHDA and CDR2 SQIVND (reference sequence). V gave up 6 bases and J gave up 7 bases; unmatched junction bases: 5. The CDR3 length is 14 residues. The DNA of the CDR3 is TGTGCCAGTAGCTCAGGACAGGGGGTCGGGGAGCTGTTTTTT. It specifies CASSSGQGVGELFF.

The rearrangement joins TRBV11-2 to TRBJ2-3; TRBD2 matches 10 bases. Germline-derived CDR1 and CDR2 are SGHAT and FQNNGV. This CDR3 comprises 15 residues. V lost 5 bases and J lost 4; bases outside the gene matches: 6. For the CDR3, the DNA is TGTGCCAGCAGCCCGGGACTAGCGATTTCAGATACGCAGTATTTT. Translated: CASSPGLAISDTQYF.

The genes are TRBV7-9 and TRBJ1-1; D unresolved. V lost 5 bases and J lost 3, with 16 bases in between. The CDR3 runs to 15 residues. Germline V lookup: CDR1 SEHNR, CDR2 FQNEAQ (reference sequence). This CDR3 is CASSIGSSRDTEAFF. DNA for the CDR3: TGTGCCAGCAGCATTGGGTCCTCACGGGACACTGAAGCTTTCTTT.

This clone was seen only once. The DNA of the CDR3 is TGTGCCAGCAGCCCGCAAACCTCTAGCGGGATCACAGATACGCAGTATTTT. It encodes CASSPQTSSGITDTQYF. The chain is built from TRBV7-2 and TRBJ2-3, with 9 bases matching TRBD2. CDR3 size: 17 residues. The ends lost 5 bases at V and 2 bases at J; junction bases unmatched: 11. Germline lookup yields CDR1 SGHTA and CDR2 FQGNSA. Drawing the rest from reference TRBV7-2 and TRBJ2-3, the complete variable domain is GAGVSQSPSNKVTEKGKDVELRCDPISGHTALYWYRQSLGQGLEFLIYFQGNSAPDKSGLPSDRFSAERTGGSVSTLTIQRTQQEDSAVYLCASSPQTSSGITDTQYFGPGTRLTVL.

The chain is built from TRBV19 and TRBJ2-3; perhaps TRBD1 as D (5 bases). The V and J ends lost 4 bases and 2 bases respectively, with 13 bases between them. CDR1 and CDR2 from the germline V gene are LNHDA and SQIVND (reference sequence). CDR3 length: 15 residues. The CDR3 spells CASSTRTTSTDTQYF. The CDR3 bases are TGTGCCAGTAGTACGAGGACAACCTCCACAGATACGCAGTATTTT.

The V call is TRBV6-1, the J call TRBJ1-1; D remains ambiguous. This CDR3 has 13 amino acids. Germline values: CDR1 MNHNS, CDR2 SASEGT. Between the trimmed V and J ends, which lost 3 bases and 8 bases, there was a span of 13 bases. CDR3 protein: CASSDQSFSEAFF. The CDR3 nucleotides are TGTGCCAGCAGTGACCAATCTTTTTCCGAAGCTTTCTTT.

The gene calls are TRBV5-4 and TRBJ2-3, with 9 bases lining up with TRBD2. The CDR3 totals 16 residues. Germline V lookup: CDR1 SGHNT, CDR2 YYREEE (reference sequence). Losses at the gene ends were 1 base for V and 6 bases for J; bases not matched to a gene: 9. The CDR3 loop reads CASSLPSGASGDTQYF. The CDR3 DNA follows: TGTGCCAGCAGCTTGCCTAGCGGGGCCTCTGGGGATACGCAGTATTTT.

As for this clone: The sample holds other DNA sequences that translate to the same CDR3. The chain uses TRBV10-3 and TRBJ2-7; 7 nucleotides agree with TRBD1. The germline gives CDR1 ENHRY, CDR2 SYGVKD. The CDR3 is 14 residues long. V shed 0 bases, J shed 1 base, and the junction held 0 bases outside the gene matches. The CDR3 DNA reads as TGTGCCATCAGTGAGTCGGGACAGTCCTACGAGCAGTACTTC. It is translated as CAISESGQSYEQYF.

Comments on this clone: Within the sample, other DNA sequences also encode this same CDR3. The J gene is TRBJ1-4, the V gene TRBV11-2; perhaps TRBD1 as D (6 bases). The ends were cut back, 6 bases at V and 0 bases at J, with 11 bases in the middle. The CDR3 contains 15 residues. Germline CDR1 is SGHAT and CDR2 is FQNNGV. CDR3 amino acids: CASSLPGATNEKLFF. CDR3 DNA: TGTGCCAGCAGTCTTCCAGGGGCAACTAATGAAAAACTGTTTTTT. Full variable domain (remainder filled in from reference TRBV11-2 and TRBJ1-4): EAGVAQSPRYKIIEKRQSVAFWCNPISGHATLYWYQQILGQGPKLLIQFQNNGVVDDSQLPKDRFSAERLKGVDSTLKIQPAKLEDSAVYLCASSLPGATNEKLFFGSGTQLSVL.

The chain joins TRBV7-9 to TRBJ2-5, with D perhaps TRBD2 (6 bases). With 5 bases removed from V and 4 bases from J, the gap between germline ends came to 17 bases. CDR3 size: 15 residues. Germline values: CDR1 SEHNR, CDR2 FQNEAQ (reference sequence). CDR3 sequence (DNA): TGTGCCAGCAGCAACAACCCGGGGGTTGTAGAGACCCAGTACTTC. Its translation: CASSNNPGVVETQYF.

The V call is TRBV4-2, the J call TRBJ2-1, with D maybe TRBD1 (6 bases). CDR3 size: 16 residues. V was cut by 0 bases and J by 6 bases, with 15 bases left in between. The V gene's germline CDR1 is LGHNA and CDR2 YNFKEQ. CDR3 coding DNA: TGTGCCAGCAGCCAAGATCTTACAGGGAGAGGCAATGAGCAGTTCTTC. Protein sequence: CASSQDLTGRGNEQFF.

A word on this clone: Other DNA sequences from this sample encode an identical CDR3 as well. The genes are TRBV28 and TRBJ2-3; 7 bases map to TRBD2. The germline gives CDR1 MDHEN, CDR2 SYDVKM. V trimming: 6 bases; J trimming: 3 bases; junction bases outside the gene matches: 0. The CDR3 runs to 12 residues. DNA for the CDR3: TGTGCCAGCAGCGGGGGGACAGATACGCAGTATTTT. Residues: CASSGGTDTQYF.

The chain recombines TRBV19 with TRBJ1-1; a weak D match, TRBD1 (5 bases). The CDR3 is made up of 12 amino acids. V lost 5 bases and J 1 base, leaving 5 bases between the germline ends. Germline values: CDR1 LNHDA, CDR2 SQIVND (reference sequence). The CDR3 bases are TGTGCCAGTAGTGACAGGAACACTGAAGCTTTCTTT. Protein sequence: CASSDRNTEAFF.

About this clone itself: The same CDR3 is also encoded by other DNA sequences in this sample. The chain couples TRBV18 to TRBJ1-2; D possibly corresponds to TRBD1 (6 bases). The germline V gene has CDR1 KGHSH and CDR2 LQKENI. Trimming left V 2 bases short and J 6 bases short, with 10 bases between. The CDR3 sequence is 13 residues long. CDR3 sequence: CASSPLQGDGYTF. CDR3 DNA: TGTGCCAGCTCACCATTACAGGGTGATGGCTACACCTTC.

V is TRBV11-3 and J is TRBJ2-6, with 7 bases identical to TRBD1. The V and J ends lost 2 bases and 0 bases, in that order; junction bases with no gene match: 7. The CDR3 consists of 18 residues. The V gene's germline CDR1 is SGHNT and CDR2 YENEEA. DNA for the CDR3: TGTGCCAGCAGCTTAAAAGAGGGGGCAAGCTCTGGGGCCAACGTCCTGACTTTC. It specifies CASSLKEGASSGANVLTF.

As concerns this clone: Distinct nucleotide sequences in the sample also encode this CDR3. The gene calls are TRBV5-1 and TRBJ2-3; 8 bases line up with TRBD2. Trimming cost V 0 bases and J 3 bases; bases outside gene matches: 6. This CDR3 comprises 16 residues. Germline V gives CDR1 SGHRS, CDR2 YFSETQ. The chain's CDR3 is CASSLVAGGGTDTQYF. As DNA, the CDR3 is TGCGCCAGCAGCTTGGTGGCGGGGGGCGGGACAGATACGCAGTATTTT.

About this clone: Distinct nucleotide sequences in the sample also encode this CDR3. V gene TRBV5-4 combines with J gene TRBJ2-5; no definite D call. The CDR3 sequence is 14 residues long. The V gene lost 0 bases and the J gene lost 1 base, with 7 bases spanning the gap. Germline CDR1 SGHNT, CDR2 YYREEE (reference sequence). DNA of the CDR3: TGTGCCAGCAGCTTGGGAGCTACCCAAGAGACCCAGTACTTC. Its protein is CASSLGATQETQYF.